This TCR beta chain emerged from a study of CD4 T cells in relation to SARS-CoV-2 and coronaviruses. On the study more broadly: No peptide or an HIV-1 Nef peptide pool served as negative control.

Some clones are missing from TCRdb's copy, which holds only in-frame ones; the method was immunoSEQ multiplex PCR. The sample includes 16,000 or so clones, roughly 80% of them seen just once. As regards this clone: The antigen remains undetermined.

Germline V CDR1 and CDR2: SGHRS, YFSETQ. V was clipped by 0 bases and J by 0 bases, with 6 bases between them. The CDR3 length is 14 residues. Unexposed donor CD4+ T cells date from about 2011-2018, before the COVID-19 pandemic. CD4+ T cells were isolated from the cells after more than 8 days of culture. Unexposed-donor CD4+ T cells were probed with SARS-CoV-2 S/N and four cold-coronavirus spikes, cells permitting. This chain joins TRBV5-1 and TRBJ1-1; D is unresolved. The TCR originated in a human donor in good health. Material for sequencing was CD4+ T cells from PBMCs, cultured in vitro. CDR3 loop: CASSLAQLNTEAFF. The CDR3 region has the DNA TGCGCCAGCAGCTTGGCACAGTTGAACACTGAAGCTTTCTTT.